This section outlines one TCR beta chain sequence together with its context. Its antigen remains unidentified. The data were obtained in a study of T cells in localized non-small cell lung cancer. CDR1 and CDR2 (germline): SGHNT, YENEEA. V was cut by 7 bases and J by 7 bases, with 22 bases left in between. There are 15 residues in the CDR3. This table comes from immunoSEQ multiplex PCR, and its TCRdb copy is limited to in-frame clones, with some not included. Among thousands of clones, 25% were seen once, and the ten largest hold roughly 7.6%. Broader study findings: Measurement of T cell clonality placed uninvolved adjacent lung highest, above the level in tumor.

This receptor was taken from a woman aged 40 to 75 with stage I lung adenocarcinoma. This sequence joins TRBV11-3 and TRBJ1-1, with a tentative D call TRBD1 (6 bases). This specimen was lung tumor tissue, taken before any cancer treatment. This CDR3 is CASTQFGGGAGEAFF. CDR3 DNA: TGTGCCAGCACCCAGTTCGGAGGGGGAGCGGGTGAAGCTTTCTTT.